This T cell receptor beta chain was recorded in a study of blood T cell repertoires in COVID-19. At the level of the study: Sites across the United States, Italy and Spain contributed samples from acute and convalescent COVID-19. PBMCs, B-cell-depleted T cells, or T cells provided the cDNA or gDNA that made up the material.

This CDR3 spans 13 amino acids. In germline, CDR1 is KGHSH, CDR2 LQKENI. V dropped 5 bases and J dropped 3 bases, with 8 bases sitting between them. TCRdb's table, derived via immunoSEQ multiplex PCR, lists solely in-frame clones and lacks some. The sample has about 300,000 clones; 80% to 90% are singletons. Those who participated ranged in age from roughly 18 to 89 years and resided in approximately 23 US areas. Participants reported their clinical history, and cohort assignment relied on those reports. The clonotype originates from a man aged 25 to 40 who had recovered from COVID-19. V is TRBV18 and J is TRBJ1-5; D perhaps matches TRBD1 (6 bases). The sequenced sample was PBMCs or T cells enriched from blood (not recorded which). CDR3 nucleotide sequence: TGTGCCAGCTCAGGACAGATCAATCAGCCCCAGCATTTT. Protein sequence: CASSGQINQPQHF.